This TCR beta chain was profiled in a study of T cells in Graves' hyperthyroidism and ophthalmopathy. In patients aged 18 to 65, hyperthyroidism was newly diagnosed, with duration under 2 months. From RNA transcripts, TCR beta CDR3 regions were amplified. The HTBI primer set drove a first-round RT-PCR of the TCR CDR3. From the multiplex PCR reads, TCRdb called clonotypes with MiXCR, one entry per CDR3 protein. The table includes hundreds of thousands of distinct CDR3 sequences, 15% to 20% detected once. This clonotype was seen ten or more times. The CDR3 runs to 14 residues. Trimming shortened V by 1 base and J by 1 base, and 4 bases separated the two germline ends. Germline values: CDR1 SGHTA, CDR2 FQGTGA.

J is TRBJ2-2 and V is TRBV7-3; no definite D call. Input material: blood. The sequence was obtained from a man aged 40-49 years with Graves' hyperthyroidism. The CDR3 loop is CASSLRQNTGELFF. As DNA, the CDR3 is TGTGCCAGCAGCTTAAGGCAGAACACCGGGGAGCTGTTTTTT.